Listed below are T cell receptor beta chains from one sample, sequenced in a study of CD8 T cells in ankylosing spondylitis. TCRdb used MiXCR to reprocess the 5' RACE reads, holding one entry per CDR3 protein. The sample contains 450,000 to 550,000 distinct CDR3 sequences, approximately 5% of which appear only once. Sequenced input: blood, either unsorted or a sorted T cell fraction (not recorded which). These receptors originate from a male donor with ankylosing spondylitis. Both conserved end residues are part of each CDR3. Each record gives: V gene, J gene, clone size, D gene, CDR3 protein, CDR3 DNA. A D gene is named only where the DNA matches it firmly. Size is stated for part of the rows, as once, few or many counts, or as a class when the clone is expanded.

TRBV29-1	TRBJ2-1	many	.	CSLKDPYNEQFF	TGCAGCCTCAAAGACCCCTACAATGAGCAGTTCTTC
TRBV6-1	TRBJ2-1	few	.	CATKTGWSSYNEQFF	TGTGCCACCAAGACAGGTTGGAGCTCCTACAATGAGCAGTTCTTC
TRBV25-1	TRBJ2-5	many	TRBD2	CASSDPTSGRRGTQYF	TGTGCCAGCAGTGATCCGACTAGCGGGAGGAGAGGGACCCAGTACTTC
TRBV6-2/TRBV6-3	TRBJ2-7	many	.	CASSYDRSSSYEQYF	TGTGCCAGCAGTTACGACAGATCGAGCTCCTACGAGCAGTACTTC
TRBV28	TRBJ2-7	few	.	CASSQVPYEQYF	TGTGCCAGCAGTCAAGTCCCCTACGAGCAGTACTTC
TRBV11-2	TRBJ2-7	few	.	CASNRGGGTYEQYF	TGTGCCAGCAACCGAGGGGGCGGGACCTACGAGCAGTACTTC
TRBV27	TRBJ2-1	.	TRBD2	CASSEVAGALYNEQFF	TGTGCCAGCAGTGAAGTAGCGGGGGCCCTATACAATGAGCAGTTCTTC
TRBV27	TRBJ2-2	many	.	CASSLDQYYGELFF	TGTGCCAGCAGTTTAGACCAGTACTACGGGGAGCTGTTTTTT
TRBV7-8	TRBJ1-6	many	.	CASSLSGFASYNSPLHF	TGTGCCAGCAGCTTATCAGGGTTCGCCTCCTATAATTCACCCCTCCACTTT
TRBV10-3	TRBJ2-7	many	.	CAISRSSGGNEQYF	TGTGCCATCAGTAGGTCTTCGGGGGGCAACGAGCAGTACTTC
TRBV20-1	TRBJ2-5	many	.	CSARPDSTGEETQYF	TGCAGTGCTCGCCCCGACTCCACTGGGGAAGAGACCCAGTACTTC
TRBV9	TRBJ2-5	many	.	CASSVEGSQETQYF	TGTGCCAGCAGCGTAGAGGGCAGCCAAGAGACCCAGTACTTC
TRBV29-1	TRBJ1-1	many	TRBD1	CSAPRGTGGPEAFF	TGCAGCGCACCACGGGGGACAGGGGGCCCTGAAGCTTTCTTT
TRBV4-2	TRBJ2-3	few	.	CASSQREVAGRTDTQYF	TGTGCCAGCAGCCAAAGGGAGGTCGCGGGCCGCACAGATACGCAGTATTTT
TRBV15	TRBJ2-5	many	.	CATSGRGETQYF	TGTGCCACCAGCGGTAGGGGGGAGACCCAGTACTTC
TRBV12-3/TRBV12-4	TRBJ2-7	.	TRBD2	CTSSHYRRGVTSGRREQYF	TGTACCAGCAGTCATTACCGCAGGGGGGTGACTAGCGGGAGAAGGGAGCAGTACTTC
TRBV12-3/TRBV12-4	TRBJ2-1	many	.	CASTKREFDNEQFF	TGTGCCAGCACTAAAAGGGAGTTTGACAATGAGCAGTTCTTC
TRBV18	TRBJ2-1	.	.	CASSPALYSYNEQFF	TGTGCCAGCTCACCAGCCCTTTATTCCTACAATGAGCAGTTCTTC
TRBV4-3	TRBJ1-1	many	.	CASSQQGVGTEAFF	TGCGCCAGCAGCCAGCAAGGGGTTGGTACTGAAGCTTTCTTT
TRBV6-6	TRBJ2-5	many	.	CASRIAEETQYF	TGTGCCAGCAGAATAGCGGAAGAGACCCAGTACTTC
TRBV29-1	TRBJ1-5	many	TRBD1	CSVGTAQGDQPQHF	TGCAGCGTCGGGACAGCCCAAGGGGATCAGCCCCAGCATTTT
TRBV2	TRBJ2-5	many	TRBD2	CASSESAGGKETQYF	TGTGCCAGCAGTGAATCAGCGGGGGGTAAAGAGACCCAGTACTTC